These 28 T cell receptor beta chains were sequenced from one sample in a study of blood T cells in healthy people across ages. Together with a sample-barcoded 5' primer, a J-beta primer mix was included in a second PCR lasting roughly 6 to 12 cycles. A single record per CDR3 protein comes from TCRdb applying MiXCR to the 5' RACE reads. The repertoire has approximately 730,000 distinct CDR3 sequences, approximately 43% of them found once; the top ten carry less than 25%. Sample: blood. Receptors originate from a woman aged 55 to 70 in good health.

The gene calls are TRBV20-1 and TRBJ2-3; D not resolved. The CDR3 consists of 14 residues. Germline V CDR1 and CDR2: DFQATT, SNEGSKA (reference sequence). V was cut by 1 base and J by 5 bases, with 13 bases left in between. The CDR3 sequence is CSARGFGVEDTQYF. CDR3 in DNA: TGCAGTGCTAGAGGGTTCGGTGTAGAAGATACGCAGTATTTT.

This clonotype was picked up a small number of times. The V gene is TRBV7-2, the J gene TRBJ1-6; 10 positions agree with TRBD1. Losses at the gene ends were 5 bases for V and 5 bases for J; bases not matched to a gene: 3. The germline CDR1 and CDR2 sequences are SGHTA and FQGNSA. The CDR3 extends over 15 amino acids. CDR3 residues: CASSTGTGDNSPLHF. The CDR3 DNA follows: TGTGCCAGCAGCACTGGGACAGGGGATAATTCACCCCTCCACTTT.

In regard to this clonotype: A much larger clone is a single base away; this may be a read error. For the CDR3, the DNA is TGCGCCAGCAGCTTGGCTGGACGTCGCGGAGAGACCCAGTACTTC. It codes for CASSLAGRRGETQYF. The chain uses TRBV5-1 and TRBJ2-5; D gene ambiguous. V lost 0 bases and J 4 bases, leaving 13 bases between the germline ends. The germline CDR1 and CDR2 sequences are SGHRS and YFSETQ. CDR3 length: 15 amino acids.

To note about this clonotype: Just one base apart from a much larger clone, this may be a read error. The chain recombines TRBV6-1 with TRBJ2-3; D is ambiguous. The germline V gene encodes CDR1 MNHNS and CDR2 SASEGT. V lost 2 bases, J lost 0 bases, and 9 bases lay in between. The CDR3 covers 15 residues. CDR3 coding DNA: TGTGCCAGCAGTGAATATTCTTCTAGCACAGATACGCAGTATTTT. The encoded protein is CASSEYSSSTDTQYF.

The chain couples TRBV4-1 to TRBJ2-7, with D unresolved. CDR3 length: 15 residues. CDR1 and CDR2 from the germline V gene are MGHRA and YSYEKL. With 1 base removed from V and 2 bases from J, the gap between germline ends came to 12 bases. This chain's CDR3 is CASSQVYGHTYEQYF. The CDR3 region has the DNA TGCGCCAGCAGCCAAGTTTACGGCCATACCTACGAGCAGTACTTC.

In nucleotides, the CDR3 is TGTGCCAGCAGCTTACTACTGGGGACAGGGCTCCACGAGCAGTACTTC. Translating it yields CASSLLLGTGLHEQYF. J is TRBJ2-5 and V is TRBV7-9, with 9 bases aligning to TRBD1. The DNA end lines up better with TRBJ2-7; the J call may be wrong. Germline-derived CDR1 and CDR2 are SEHNR and FQNEAQ (reference sequence). CDR3 length equals 16 residues.

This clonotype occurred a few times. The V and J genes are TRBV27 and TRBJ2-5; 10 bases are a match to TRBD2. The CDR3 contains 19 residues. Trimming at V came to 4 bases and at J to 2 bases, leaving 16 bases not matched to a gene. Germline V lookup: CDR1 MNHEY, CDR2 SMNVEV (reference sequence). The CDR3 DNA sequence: TGTGCCAGCAGTTCCAAGCCTCCCTGGACTAGCGGAATACAAGAGACCCAGTACTTC. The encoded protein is CASSSKPPWTSGIQETQYF.

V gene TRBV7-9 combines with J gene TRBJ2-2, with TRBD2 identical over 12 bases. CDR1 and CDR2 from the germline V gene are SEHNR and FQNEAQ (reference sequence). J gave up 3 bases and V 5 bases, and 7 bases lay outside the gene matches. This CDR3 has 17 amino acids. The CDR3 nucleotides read TGTGCCAGCAGCCGGGGACGACTAGCGGGGGACACCGGGGAGCTGTTTTTT. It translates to CASSRGRLAGDTGELFF.

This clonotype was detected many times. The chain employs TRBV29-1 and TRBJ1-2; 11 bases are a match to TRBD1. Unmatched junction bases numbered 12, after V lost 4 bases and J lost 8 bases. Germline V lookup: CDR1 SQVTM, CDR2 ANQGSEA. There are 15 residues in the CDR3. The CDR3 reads CSVVAAGTGGRGYTF. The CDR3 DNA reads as TGCAGCGTTGTAGCCGCCGGGACAGGGGGTAGGGGCTACACCTTC.

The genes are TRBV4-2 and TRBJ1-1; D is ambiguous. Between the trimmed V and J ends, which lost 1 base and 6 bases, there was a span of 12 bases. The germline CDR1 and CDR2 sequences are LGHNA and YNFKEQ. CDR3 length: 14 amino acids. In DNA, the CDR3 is TGTGCCAGCAGCCAAGCAGGCCGTAGTGCTGAAGCTTTCTTT. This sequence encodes CASSQAGRSAEAFF.

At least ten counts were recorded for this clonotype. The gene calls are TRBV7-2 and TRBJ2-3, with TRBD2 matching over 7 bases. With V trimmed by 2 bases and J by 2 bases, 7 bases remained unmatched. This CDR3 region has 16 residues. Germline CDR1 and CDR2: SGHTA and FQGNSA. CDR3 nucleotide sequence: TGTGCCAGCAGCTTATTGGCGGGGGACCTCACAGATACGCAGTATTTT. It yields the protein CASSLLAGDLTDTQYF.

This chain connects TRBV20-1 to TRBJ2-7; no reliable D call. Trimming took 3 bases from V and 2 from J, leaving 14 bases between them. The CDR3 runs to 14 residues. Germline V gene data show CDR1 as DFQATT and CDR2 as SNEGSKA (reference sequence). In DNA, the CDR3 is TGCAGTGCTAGTTTATGGCCTATCGCCTACGAGCAGTACTTC. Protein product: CSASLWPIAYEQYF.

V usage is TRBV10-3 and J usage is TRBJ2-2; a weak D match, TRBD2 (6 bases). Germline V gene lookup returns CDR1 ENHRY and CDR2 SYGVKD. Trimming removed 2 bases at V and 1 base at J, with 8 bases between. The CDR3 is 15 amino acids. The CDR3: CAISEERVNTGELFF. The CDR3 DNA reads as TGTGCCATCAGTGAGGAGCGGGTGAACACCGGGGAGCTGTTTTTT.

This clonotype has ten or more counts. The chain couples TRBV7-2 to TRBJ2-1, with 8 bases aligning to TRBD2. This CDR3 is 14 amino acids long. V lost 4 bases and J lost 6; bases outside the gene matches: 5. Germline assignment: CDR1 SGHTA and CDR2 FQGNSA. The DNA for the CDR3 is TGTGCCAGCAGCTCGGGACTAGAGGCCAATGAGCAGTTCTTC. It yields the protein CASSSGLEANEQFF.

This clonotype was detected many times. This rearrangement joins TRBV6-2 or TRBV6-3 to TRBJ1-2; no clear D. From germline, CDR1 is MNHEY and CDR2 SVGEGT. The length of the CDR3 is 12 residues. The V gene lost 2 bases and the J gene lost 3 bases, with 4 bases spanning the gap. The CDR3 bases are TGTGCCAGCAGTTACGAGGACTATGGCTACACCTTC. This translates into CASSYEDYGYTF.

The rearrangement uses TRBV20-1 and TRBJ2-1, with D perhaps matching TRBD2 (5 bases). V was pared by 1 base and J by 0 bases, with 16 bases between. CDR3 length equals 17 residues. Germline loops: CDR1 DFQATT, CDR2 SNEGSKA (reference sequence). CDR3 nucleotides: TGCAGTGCTAGAGTAGTTGCGGGTACTAGCTCCTACAATGAGCAGTTCTTC. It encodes CSARVVAGTSSYNEQFF.

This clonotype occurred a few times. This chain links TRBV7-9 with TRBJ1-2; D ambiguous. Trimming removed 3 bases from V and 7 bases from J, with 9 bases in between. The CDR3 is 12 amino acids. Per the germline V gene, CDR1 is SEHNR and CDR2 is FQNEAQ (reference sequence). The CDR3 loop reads CASSFDGSGYTF. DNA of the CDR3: TGTGCCAGCAGCTTCGACGGTTCTGGCTACACCTTC. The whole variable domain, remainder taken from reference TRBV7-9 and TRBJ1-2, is DTGVSQNPRHKITKRGQNVTFRCDPISEHNRLYWYRQTLGQGPEFLTYFQNEAQLEKSRLLSDRFSAERPKGSFSTLEIQRTEQGDSAMYLCASSFDGSGYTFGSGTRLTVV.

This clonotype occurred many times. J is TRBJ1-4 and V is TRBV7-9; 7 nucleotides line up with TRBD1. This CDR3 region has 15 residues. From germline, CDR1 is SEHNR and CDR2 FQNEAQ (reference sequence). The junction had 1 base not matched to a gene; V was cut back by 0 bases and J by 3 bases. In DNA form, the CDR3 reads TGTGCCAGCAGCTTAGCCGACAGGGCTAATGAAAAACTGTTTTTT. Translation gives CASSLADRANEKLFF. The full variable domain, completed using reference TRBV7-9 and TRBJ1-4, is DTGVSQNPRHKITKRGQNVTFRCDPISEHNRLYWYRQTLGQGPEFLTYFQNEAQLEKSRLLSDRFSAERPKGSFSTLEIQRTEQGDSAMYLCASSLADRANEKLFFGSGTQLSVL.

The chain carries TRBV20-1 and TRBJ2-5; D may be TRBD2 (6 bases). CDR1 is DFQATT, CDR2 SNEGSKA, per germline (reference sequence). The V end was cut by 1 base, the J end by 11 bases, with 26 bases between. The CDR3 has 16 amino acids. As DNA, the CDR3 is TGCAGTGCTAGAGGGAGGGAGATAATCCCGGGCAATGAGCAGTACTTC. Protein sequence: CSARGREIIPGNEQYF.

CDR3 residues: CATSRDSYGYTF. The DNA of the CDR3 is TGTGCCACCAGTAGGGACAGCTATGGCTACACCTTC. This chain uses TRBV24-1 with TRBJ1-2; the match to TRBD1 covers 7 bases. There are 12 residues in the CDR3. Unmatched junction bases numbered 1, after V lost 6 bases and J lost 4 bases. Looked up from germline, CDR1 is KGHDR and CDR2 is SFDVKD.

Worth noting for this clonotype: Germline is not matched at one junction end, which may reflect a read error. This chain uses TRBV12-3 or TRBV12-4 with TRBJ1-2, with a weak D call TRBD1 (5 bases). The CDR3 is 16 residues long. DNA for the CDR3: TGTACCAGCAGCGCACAAACAGGAGCTCTGAGCTATGGCTACACCTTC. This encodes CTSSAQTGALSYGYTF.

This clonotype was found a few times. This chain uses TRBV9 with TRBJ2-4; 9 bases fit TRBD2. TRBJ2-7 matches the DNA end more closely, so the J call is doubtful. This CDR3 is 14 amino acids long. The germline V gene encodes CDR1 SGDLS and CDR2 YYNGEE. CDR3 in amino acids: CASSPERGDYEQYF. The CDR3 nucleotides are TGTGCCAGCAGCCCAGAGCGGGGGGACTACGAGCAGTACTTC.

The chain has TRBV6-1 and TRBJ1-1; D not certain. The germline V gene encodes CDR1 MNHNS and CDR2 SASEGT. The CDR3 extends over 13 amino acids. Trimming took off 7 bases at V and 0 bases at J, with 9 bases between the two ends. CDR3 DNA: TGTGCCAGCAAGGTGGAGTTGAACACTGAAGCTTTCTTT. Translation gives CASKVELNTEAFF.

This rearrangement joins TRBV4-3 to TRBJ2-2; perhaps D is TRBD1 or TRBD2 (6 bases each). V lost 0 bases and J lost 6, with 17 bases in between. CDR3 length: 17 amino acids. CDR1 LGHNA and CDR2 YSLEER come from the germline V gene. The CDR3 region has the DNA TGCGCCAGCAGCCAAGAAGTGTGGGGGGCGAATGCCGGGGAGCTGTTTTTT. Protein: CASSQEVWGANAGELFF.

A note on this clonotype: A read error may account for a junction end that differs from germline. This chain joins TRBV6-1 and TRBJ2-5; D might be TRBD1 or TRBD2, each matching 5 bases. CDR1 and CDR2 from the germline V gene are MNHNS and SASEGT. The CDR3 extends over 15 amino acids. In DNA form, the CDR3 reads TGTGCCAGCAGTGAAGCGCTTCATGGGGGAGAGATCCAGTACTTC. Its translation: CASSEALHGGEIQYF.

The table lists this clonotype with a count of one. CDR3 amino acids: CASSYSEQGGYTF. The DNA for the CDR3 is TGTGCCAGCAGTTACTCGGAGCAGGGTGGCTACACCTTC. V is TRBV6-6 and J is TRBJ1-2, with D possibly being TRBD1 (5 bases). The V end was cut by 0 bases, the J end by 7 bases, with 9 bases between. The germline gives CDR1 MNHNY, CDR2 SVGAGI (reference sequence). The CDR3 loop spans 13 amino acids.

CDR3 in DNA: TGCGCCAGCAGCTTGGCCGTAGGTTACACCGGGGAGCTGTTTTTT. This gives the protein CASSLAVGYTGELFF. The chain is built from TRBV5-1 and TRBJ2-2, with D unresolved. V was trimmed by 0 bases and J by 3 bases, leaving 9 bases between them. This CDR3 is 15 amino acids long. Germline V gene data show CDR1 as SGHRS and CDR2 as YFSETQ.

The DNA of the CDR3 is TGTGCCAGCAGCTGGCTGGGACTAGCGGGAGGCCAGGGTGTCGCAGATACGCAGTATTTT. This gives the protein CASSWLGLAGGQGVADTQYF. The V gene is TRBV11-2, the J gene TRBJ2-3; 15 positions agree with TRBD2. CDR3 length equals 20 residues. Trimming at V came to 4 bases and at J to 4 bases, leaving 15 bases not matched to a gene. The germline V gene encodes CDR1 SGHAT and CDR2 FQNNGV.